The 24 T cell receptor beta chains below come from one sample, sequenced in a study of naive and memory T cell subsets. Study conclusions and caveats: Possibly reflecting memory cells re-expressing CD45RA, a few larger clonotypes occurred in naive repertoires, especially CD8.

Both TRBC1 and TRBC2 were covered by a beta constant-region primer of two equimolar oligonucleotides. Ligated cDNA was amplified by four rounds of PCR with nested alpha and beta constant-region primers and SP2. Via MiXCR, TCRdb re-called the UMI-ligation and nested PCR reads, giving one row per CDR3 protein. The sample contains 150,000 or so distinct CDR3 sequences, about 20% of which appear only once. What these receptors recognize is not known. The specimen was naive CD4+ T cells from blood. The receptors shown here come from a human donor in good health.

The chain employs TRBV12-5 and TRBJ2-2; 7 nucleotides match TRBD1. Trimming cost V 5 bases and J 4 bases; bases outside gene matches: 4. Germline CDR1 reads LGHNT; CDR2 reads FRNRAP. The CDR3 has 14 amino acids. CDR3 sequence: CASGMGQPTGELFF. CDR3 nucleotides: TGTGCTAGTGGTATGGGACAGCCCACCGGGGAGCTGTTTTTT. The full variable domain, with the rest looked up from reference TRBV12-5 and TRBJ2-2, is DARVTQTPRHKVTEMGQEVTMRCQPILGHNTVFWYRQTMMQGLELLAYFRNRAPLDDSGMPKDRFSAEMPDATLATLKIQPSEPRDSAVYFCASGMGQPTGELFFGEGSRLTVL.

The chain combines TRBV4-2 with TRBJ2-4, with D possibly being TRBD1 or TRBD2 (5 bases each). The CDR3 covers 16 residues. CDR1 LGHNA and CDR2 YNFKEQ come from the germline V gene. The V and J ends lost 0 bases and 8 bases respectively, with 17 bases between them. The CDR3 sequence is CASSQDFAGSGDIQYF. The CDR3 region has the DNA TGTGCCAGCAGCCAAGACTTCGCAGGGAGTGGGGACATTCAGTACTTC.

The chain uses TRBV6-2 or TRBV6-3 and TRBJ2-2; no firm D call. Germline lookup yields CDR1 MNHEY and CDR2 SVGEGT. V shed 1 base and J shed 3 bases, with 3 bases lying between them. This CDR3 is built from 13 residues. CDR3 protein: CASSYYHTGELFF. The CDR3 nucleotides are TGTGCCAGCAGTTACTATCACACCGGGGAGCTGTTTTTT.

The genes are TRBV5-6 and TRBJ2-7; 9 bases map to TRBD1. V was pared by 2 bases and J by 3 bases, with 6 bases of the junction left unmatched. This CDR3 has 15 residues. Germline CDR1 and CDR2: SGHDT and YYEEEE. CDR3 sequence (DNA): TGTGCCAGCAGCTTTCGCGGGACAGGGCACTACGAGCAGTACTTC. This translates into CASSFRGTGHYEQYF.

DNA for the CDR3: TGCAGCGTTGAATTACGGGTTCAAGAGACCCAGTACTTC. Amino acid sequence: CSVELRVQETQYF. V usage is TRBV29-1 and J usage is TRBJ2-5, with unresolved D. Germline values: CDR1 SQVTM, CDR2 ANQGSEA. The CDR3 loop spans 13 amino acids. Trimming took off 2 bases at V and 2 bases at J, with 9 bases between the two ends.

The genes are TRBV27 and TRBJ2-6; 7 positions match TRBD1. The CDR3 consists of 18 residues. V shed 7 bases, J shed 0 bases, and the junction held 12 bases outside the gene matches. Germline loops: CDR1 MNHEY, CDR2 SMNVEV (reference sequence). In DNA form, the CDR3 reads TGTGCCAGCACCAACTTAGGGGGCCGTGTCTCTGGGGCCAACGTCCTGACTTTC. Protein product: CASTNLGGRVSGANVLTF. The full variable domain, rest sourced from reference TRBV27 and TRBJ2-6, is EAQVTQNPRYLITVTGKKLTVTCSQNMNHEYMSWYRQDPGLGLRQIYYSMNVEVTDKGDVPEGYKVSRKEKRNFPLILESPSPNQTSLYFCASTNLGGRVSGANVLTFGAGSRLTVL.

This clonotype was detected only a few times. At one of its ends the junction is not consistent with the germline gene, which may arise from a read error. The V call is TRBV29-1, the J call TRBJ1-1; weak D call: TRBD1 (6 bases). Germline V lookup: CDR1 SQVTM, CDR2 ANQGSEA. CDR3 length equals 13 residues. In DNA, the CDR3 is TGCAGCGTTAAAGACAGGTTCAACACTGAAGCTTTCTTT. Protein: CSVKDRFNTEAFF.

The rearrangement links TRBV10-1 to TRBJ1-1; perhaps TRBD1 as D (5 bases). CDR3 length: 14 amino acids. In germline, CDR1 is WNHNN, CDR2 SYGVQD (reference sequence). V was pared by 7 bases and J by 6 bases, with 18 bases between. The CDR3 bases are TGCGCCAGCACCCCCGGGGGTCGGCACGCTGAAGCTTTCTTT. This encodes CASTPGGRHAEAFF.

This clonotype was seen ten or more times. The chain couples TRBV18 to TRBJ1-1, with a possible D match to TRBD1 (5 bases). The CDR3 is 12 residues long. V was trimmed by 6 bases and J by 0 bases, leaving 5 bases between them. Looked up from germline, CDR1 is KGHSH and CDR2 is LQKENI. The CDR3 is CASSGVNTEAFF. CDR3 coding DNA: TGTGCCAGCTCGGGGGTGAACACTGAAGCTTTCTTT.

The rearrangement joins TRBV9 to TRBJ2-1; 14 positions agree with TRBD2. The germline V gene has CDR1 SGDLS and CDR2 YYNGEE. This CDR3 spans 16 amino acids. The J segment lost 9 bases and the V segment lost 4 bases, leaving 9 bases of the junction unmatched. CDR3 nucleotides: TGTGCCAGCAGCCTCCGACTAGCGGGAGGGCGGGGTGAGCAGTTCTTC. Translation: CASSLRLAGGRGEQFF.

This clonotype was seen once. This sequence joins TRBV5-1 and TRBJ2-7; D remains ambiguous. The germline CDR1 and CDR2 sequences are SGHRS and YFSETQ. CDR3 length: 14 residues. Trimming removed 1 base at V and 2 bases at J, with 10 bases between. In DNA form, the CDR3 reads TGCGCCAGCAGCTTGATCGGAGTTGCCTACGAGCAGTACTTC. It yields the protein CASSLIGVAYEQYF.

The chain employs TRBV5-1 and TRBJ1-1, with a tentative D call TRBD1 (6 bases). CDR3 length: 16 amino acids. The germline V gene encodes CDR1 SGHRS and CDR2 YFSETQ. Trimming removed 4 bases at V and 0 bases at J, with 16 bases between. CDR3 DNA sequence: TGCGCCAGCAGCCTGCTAGGGGGGGATATGAACACTGAAGCTTTCTTT. Amino acids: CASSLLGGDMNTEAFF.

This clonotype came up a few times. This chain joins TRBV5-5 and TRBJ1-2, with a weak D call TRBD1 (5 bases). V was trimmed by 4 bases and J by 4 bases, leaving 11 bases between them. The CDR3 runs 13 residues. The germline CDR1 and CDR2 sequences are SGHKS and YYEKEE (reference sequence). DNA of the CDR3: TGTGCCAGCAGCCCACGCGGGGCCTATGGCTACACCTTC. This codes for CASSPRGAYGYTF.

The chain joins TRBV9 to TRBJ1-2; D is undetermined. Per germline, CDR1 SGDLS and CDR2 YYNGEE. The length of the CDR3 is 12 residues. Trimming took off 2 bases at V and 8 bases at J, with 10 bases between the two ends. The CDR3 bases are TGTGCCAGCAGCGTGAGTGGTTCGGGCTACACCTTC. It encodes CASSVSGSGYTF.

There are many counts of this clonotype. The V and J genes are TRBV4-3 and TRBJ2-3; D perhaps matches TRBD1 (6 bases). Germline CDR1 is LGHNA and CDR2 is YSLEER. The ends were cut back, 1 base at V and 6 bases at J, with 8 bases in the middle. This CDR3 region has 13 residues. In nucleotides, the CDR3 is TGCGCCAGCAGCCAAGTGGGGGCGGATACGCAGTATTTT. Residues: CASSQVGADTQYF.

The rearrangement links TRBV6-5 to TRBJ1-4; D ambiguous. The germline V gene has CDR1 MNHEY and CDR2 SVGAGI. Trimming took 8 bases from V and 5 from J, leaving 18 bases between them. The CDR3 extends over 15 amino acids. This CDR3 reads CASGWGGNKNEKLFF. DNA for the CDR3: TGTGCCAGCGGTTGGGGTGGGAATAAGAATGAAAAACTGTTTTTT.

V and J are TRBV3-1 and TRBJ2-1; D gene ambiguous. The V gene's germline CDR1 is LGHDT and CDR2 YNNKEL (reference sequence). The CDR3 covers 17 residues. Deletions cut 1 base from V and 2 bases from J, with 15 bases between. DNA of the CDR3: TGTGCCAGCAGCCAAGTTGGACGACGGACCGCCTACAATGAGCAGTTCTTC. This gives the protein CASSQVGRRTAYNEQFF.

The CDR3: CASSYSKRLAAYNEQFF. The CDR3 bases are TGTGCCAGCAGTTACTCGAAGCGACTAGCGGCCTACAATGAGCAGTTCTTC. This chain connects TRBV6-5 to TRBJ2-1, with 9 bases fitting TRBD2. With 0 bases clipped from V and 2 bases from J, the junction kept 5 bases outside the gene matches. CDR1 and CDR2 from the germline V gene are MNHEY and SVGAGI. The CDR3 sequence is 17 residues long.

V gene TRBV28 combines with J gene TRBJ1-1; D perhaps matches TRBD1 (5 bases). V lost 5 bases and J 4 bases, leaving 11 bases between the germline ends. The CDR3 has 13 residues. From germline, CDR1 is MDHEN and CDR2 SYDVKM. Here the CDR3 reads CASSKPRGTEAFF. In nucleotides, the CDR3 is TGTGCCAGCAGTAAGCCGAGGGGCACTGAAGCTTTCTTT.

The chain is built from TRBV11-2 and TRBJ2-7, with 9 nucleotides matching TRBD2. CDR3 length equals 19 residues. After removal of 0 bases from V and 1 base from J, the junction contained 13 bases not matched to a gene. Germline V gene sequence: CDR1 SGHAT, CDR2 FQNNGV. The CDR3 DNA follows: TGTGCCAGCAGCTTAGATTGGGGATCTAGCGGGGTACGTTCCTACGAGCAGTACTTC. This translates into CASSLDWGSSGVRSYEQYF.

This clonotype was counted only a few times. The V call is TRBV7-2, the J call TRBJ1-2; D not certain. CDR1 is SGHTA, CDR2 FQGNSA, per germline. V was shortened by 3 bases and J by 6 bases, with 2 bases between the two germline ends. This CDR3 contains 10 residues. CDR3 sequence reads: CASSLDGYTF. The CDR3 DNA follows: TGTGCCAGCAGCTTGGATGGCTACACCTTC.

This clonotype has just a few counts. This sequence joins TRBV7-2 and TRBJ2-1; possible D gene TRBD1, 5 bases. The CDR3 spans 14 residues. V lost 2 bases, J lost 3 bases, and 8 bases lay in between. Germline CDR1 SGHTA, CDR2 FQGNSA. The CDR3 DNA reads TGTGCCAGCAGCTTAACGACAGTCTACAATGAGCAGTTCTTC. The encoded protein is CASSLTTVYNEQFF.

This chain connects TRBV7-2 to TRBJ2-7; D is perhaps TRBD2 (5 bases). Trimming cost V 5 bases and J 2 bases, with 13 bases left between them. The germline CDR1 and CDR2 sequences are SGHTA and FQGNSA. This CDR3 has 14 residues. CDR3 in DNA: TGTGCCAGCAGCCTTGAACTAGGACCCTACGAGCAGTACTTC. Translation: CASSLELGPYEQYF.

V usage is TRBV7-3 and J usage is TRBJ1-1; 8 bases line up with TRBD1. V lost 1 base and J lost 1; bases outside the gene matches: 11. This CDR3 has 18 residues. The V gene's germline CDR1 is SGHTA and CDR2 FQGTGA. The CDR3 DNA reads TGTGCCAGCAGCTTAAGTATAATGGGCAGGGGGCCGAACACTGAAGCTTTCTTT. This translates into CASSLSIMGRGPNTEAFF.